A single sample is the source of the 28 T cell receptor beta chains below, sequenced in a study of T cell changes during pregnancy in multiple sclerosis. Clones were read by immunoSEQ multiplex PCR, and TCRdb kept only the in-frame ones, dropping some. The table includes about 45,000 clones, under 95% detected once. Material: CD4+ T cells from peripheral blood mononuclear cells, obtained in the third trimester of pregnancy. All receptors derive from a female donor with multiple sclerosis, enrolled in a pregnancy study.

V and J are TRBV23-1 and TRBJ2-1, with 7 positions matching TRBD2. TRBV23-1 is classed as an ORF, of uncertain function. The CDR3 extends over 20 amino acids. V lost 2 bases to trimming and J lost 5 bases; unmatched junction nucleotides: 21. The CDR3 coding sequence is TGCGCCAGCAGTCAACCCCCCGAACTAGCGTCCAGGGAGTCTCACAATGAGCAGTTCTTC. It yields the protein CASSQPPELASRESHNEQFF.

The chain employs TRBV20-1 and TRBJ2-1, with a possible D match to TRBD1 (6 bases). Germline V CDR1 and CDR2: DFQATT, SNEGSKA (reference sequence). The CDR3 is 11 residues long. This chain's CDR3 is CRPKGGREQFF. DNA for the CDR3: TGCAGGCCAAAAGGGGGTCGTGAGCAGTTCTTC.

This clone was observed a handful of times. V and J are TRBV13 and TRBJ1-1, with no clear D. This CDR3 has 14 residues. Trimming stripped 0 bases from V and 1 base from J, with 6 bases between. CDR1 and CDR2 from the germline V gene are PRHDT and FYEKMQ (reference sequence). The CDR3 reads CASSLGGWNTEAFF. CDR3 nucleotide sequence: TGTGCCAGCAGCTTAGGGGGCTGGAACACTGAAGCTTTCTTT.

The CDR3 DNA sequence: TGTGCCAGCGGCCGCCAGGGGGGAACGAACACCGGGGAGCTGTTTTTT. Translating it yields CASGRQGGTNTGELFF. V usage is TRBV9 and J usage is TRBJ2-2, with D tentatively TRBD1 (7 bases). The germline gives CDR1 SGDLS, CDR2 YYNGEE. The CDR3 spans 16 residues. Deletions cut 7 bases from V and 0 bases from J, with 16 bases between. Supplemented by reference TRBV9 and TRBJ2-2, the full variable domain reads DSGVTQTPKHLITATGQRVTLRCSPRSGDLSVYWYQQSLDQGLQFLIQYYNGEERAKGNILERFSAQQFPDLHSELNLSSLELGDSALYFCASGRQGGTNTGELFFGEGSRLTVL.

The chain uses TRBV7-3 and TRBJ2-4, with D perhaps TRBD1 (5 bases). This CDR3 is 23 amino acids long. The V end was cut by 0 bases, the J end by 0 bases, with 30 bases between. In germline, CDR1 is SGHTA, CDR2 FQGTGA. The CDR3 loop is CASSLTVRVLQGPLPLAKNIQYF. The CDR3 DNA follows: TGTGCCAGCAGCTTAACGGTACGGGTTCTGCAGGGTCCCTTACCGCTAGCCAAAAACATTCAGTACTTC.

The CDR3 coding sequence is TGTGCCAGCAGTGAAGTAGAGGCACGGGGCGAGCAGTACTTC. Its protein is CASSEVEARGEQYF. The V call is TRBV6-1, the J call TRBJ2-7, with D possibly matching TRBD2 (5 bases). Trimming removed 1 base at V and 6 bases at J, with 13 bases between. Germline assignment: CDR1 MNHNS and CDR2 SASEGT. CDR3 length: 14 residues.

The CDR3 reads CASSLRFSGNTIYF. CDR3 DNA sequence: TGTGCCAGCAGCTTGCGATTCTCTGGAAACACCATATATTTT. The rearrangement joins TRBV7-2 to TRBJ1-3; no clear D gene. The V end was cut by 3 bases, the J end by 0 bases, with 6 bases between. This CDR3 region has 14 residues. Germline V CDR1 and CDR2: SGHTA, FQGNSA.

The chain is built from TRBV10-3 and TRBJ1-1, with no clear D. Germline CDR1 reads ENHRY; CDR2 reads SYGVKD. V was cut by 7 bases and J by 2 bases, with 11 bases left in between. The CDR3 contains 13 residues. The CDR3 region has the DNA TGTGCCATCACTTTTAATCTTAACACTGAAGCTTTCTTT. Translating it yields CAITFNLNTEAFF.

The V call is TRBV5-6, the J call TRBJ1-4; 8 nucleotides line up with TRBD1. V lost 0 bases to trimming and J lost 8 bases; unmatched junction nucleotides: 6. Germline CDR1 and CDR2: SGHDT and YYEEEE. The CDR3 runs 15 residues. The CDR3 is CASSLGSRGQEKLFF. CDR3 bases: TGTGCCAGCAGCTTGGGATCCAGGGGGCAAGAAAAACTGTTTTTT.

This clone was detected a few times. The chain combines TRBV2 with TRBJ1-1; no clear D. The CDR3 contains 13 residues. The germline V gene encodes CDR1 SNHLY and CDR2 FYNNEI. With 4 bases removed from V and 4 bases from J, the gap between germline ends came to 10 bases. The DNA for the CDR3 is TGTGCCAGCAGTGTGGAGGAAGGCACTGAAGCTTTCTTT. It codes for CASSVEEGTEAFF.

The chain links TRBV10-3 to TRBJ1-2; a possible D gene is TRBD1 (6 bases). The V end was cut by 11 bases, the J end by 4 bases, with 23 bases between. The CDR3 spans 15 residues. The germline V gene encodes CDR1 ENHRY and CDR2 SYGVKD. The CDR3 bases are TGTGCCTCAACTCCAGGGGCACCAGCTCTCTATGGCTACACCTTC. This encodes CASTPGAPALYGYTF.

This clone was counted once. The V gene is TRBV9, the J gene TRBJ1-1; 8 positions match TRBD1. Germline V CDR1 and CDR2: SGDLS, YYNGEE. This CDR3 has 15 residues. Losses at the gene ends were 3 bases for V and 1 base for J; bases not matched to a gene: 5. The CDR3 region has the DNA TGTGCCAGCAGCGACAGGACAGGGAAGAACACTGAAGCTTTCTTT. Translation: CASSDRTGKNTEAFF.

As regards this clone: A read error may account for a junction end that differs from germline. The rearrangement links TRBV11-1 to TRBJ2-1; TRBD2 agrees at 7 bases. The CDR3 loop spans 14 amino acids. Germline V CDR1 and CDR2: SGHAT, FQDESV (reference sequence). CDR3 residues: CASSVAGQHNEQFF. The CDR3 coding sequence is TGTGCCAGCAGCGTAGCGGGCCAACACAATGAGCAGTTCTTC.

The genes are TRBV2 and TRBJ2-4; 7 bases fit TRBD1. Germline trimming cut 6 bases from V and 0 bases from J; bases unmatched to any gene: 8. This CDR3 spans 16 amino acids. In germline, CDR1 is SNHLY, CDR2 FYNNEI. The CDR3 region is CASRATGAKAKNIQYF. In DNA form, the CDR3 reads TGTGCCAGCAGAGCAACAGGGGCGAAAGCCAAAAACATTCAGTACTTC.

The J gene is TRBJ2-1, the V gene TRBV19, with 10 bases matching TRBD2. V was pared by 9 bases and J by 9 bases, with 17 bases of the junction left unmatched. The germline CDR1 and CDR2 sequences are LNHDA and SQIVND (reference sequence). The CDR3 sequence is 16 residues long. CDR3 sequence: CASWSSGSSGSSEQFF. For the CDR3, the DNA is TGTGCCAGCTGGTCTTCGGGGTCTAGCGGGAGTTCTGAGCAGTTCTTC.

The rearrangement uses TRBV11-1 and TRBJ2-3, with 16 positions matching TRBD2. This CDR3 is built from 17 residues. The trim removed 5 bases at V and 4 bases at J, leaving 6 bases unmatched. CDR1 is SGHAT and CDR2 is FQDESV in the germline V gene (reference sequence). CDR3 in DNA: TGTGCCAGCAGCACGGGACTAGCGGGAGGGCGGGCAGATACGCAGTATTTT. Amino acids: CASSTGLAGGRADTQYF.

The V and J genes are TRBV2 and TRBJ1-2; D unclear. V was cut by 2 bases and J by 4 bases, with 8 bases left in between. Germline V lookup: CDR1 SNHLY, CDR2 FYNNEI. The CDR3 sequence is 13 residues long. The CDR3 region has the DNA TGTGCCAGCAGTGAACCGGGTTTCTATGGCTACACCTTC. Protein: CASSEPGFYGYTF.

V is TRBV7-2 and J is TRBJ1-1, with D perhaps TRBD1 (6 bases). Germline V gives CDR1 SGHTA, CDR2 FQGNSA. V lost 8 bases and J 6 bases, leaving 19 bases between the germline ends. The CDR3 has 14 residues. The chain's CDR3 is CASSLGGATAEAFF. Written as DNA, the CDR3 is TGTGCCAGCTCCCTTGGGGGCGCGACCGCTGAAGCTTTCTTT.

The chain employs TRBV18 and TRBJ1-1; D may be TRBD1 (6 bases). Deletions cut 3 bases from V and 3 bases from J, with 17 bases between. This CDR3 is built from 16 residues. CDR1 KGHSH and CDR2 LQKENI come from the germline V gene. The CDR3 bases are TGTGCCAGCTCACCTACTAACGGGGGGCCAGACACTGAAGCTTTCTTT. Protein sequence: CASSPTNGGPDTEAFF.

The genes are TRBV6-1 and TRBJ2-2, with 10 nucleotides matching TRBD2. This CDR3 is 18 amino acids long. V lost 0 bases to trimming and J lost 7 bases; unmatched junction nucleotides: 11. Per germline, CDR1 MNHNS and CDR2 SASEGT. This CDR3 reads CASSEASSASGRGGELFF. DNA of the CDR3: TGTGCCAGCAGTGAAGCGTCCTCCGCTAGCGGGAGAGGCGGGGAGCTGTTTTTT.

The chain combines TRBV6-1 with TRBJ2-3; TRBD1 matches 8 bases. Trimming cost V 7 bases and J 3 bases; bases outside gene matches: 3. CDR1 and CDR2 from the germline V gene are MNHNS and SASEGT. There are 13 residues in the CDR3. The CDR3 sequence is CASTRTGTDTQYF. CDR3 in DNA: TGTGCCAGCACTCGGACAGGGACAGATACGCAGTATTTT.

The chain recombines TRBV7-2 with TRBJ2-7, with D possibly matching TRBD2 (5 bases). Trimming took 6 bases from V and 0 from J, leaving 12 bases between them. The V gene's germline CDR1 is SGHTA and CDR2 FQGNSA. The CDR3 loop spans 14 amino acids. CDR3 sequence (DNA): TGTGCCAGCAGACCAGGAGGTTCCTCCTACGAGCAGTACTTC. Translated: CASRPGGSSYEQYF.

The chain joins TRBV6-5 to TRBJ1-3; D gene uncertain. This CDR3 is 13 amino acids long. Trimming took 4 bases from V and 7 from J, leaving 11 bases between them. From germline, CDR1 is MNHEY and CDR2 SVGAGI. DNA for the CDR3: TGTGCCAGCAGTTCTGGAGGGATTAACACCATATATTTT. Its translation: CASSSGGINTIYF.

The rearrangement joins TRBV5-6 to TRBJ2-7; 9 bases align to TRBD1. The CDR3 runs 14 residues. The trim removed 4 bases at V and 6 bases at J, leaving 8 bases unmatched. The germline V gene encodes CDR1 SGHDT and CDR2 YYEEEE. The CDR3 bases are TGTGCCAGCAGCCCACAGGGGGCCCGGGCCGAGCAGTACTTC. It codes for CASSPQGARAEQYF.

This clone has just a few counts. The J gene is TRBJ2-7, the V gene TRBV6-1, with D possibly TRBD1 on 6 matching bases. This CDR3 is 16 amino acids long. Trimming stripped 2 bases from V and 0 bases from J, with 14 bases between. Germline CDR1 reads MNHNS; CDR2 reads SASEGT. Written as DNA, the CDR3 is TGTGCCAGCAGTGAACCGGGACAAACGAGCTCCTACGAGCAGTACTTC. It specifies CASSEPGQTSSYEQYF.

The CDR3 reads CASSLGDIGAFF. CDR3 sequence (DNA): TGCGCCAGCAGCTTGGGGGACATCGGAGCTTTCTTT. V usage is TRBV5-1 and J usage is TRBJ1-1; possible D gene TRBD1, 6 bases. Trimming left V 0 bases short and J 10 bases short, with 10 bases between. Germline V gives CDR1 SGHRS, CDR2 YFSETQ. CDR3 length equals 12 residues.

The V gene is TRBV14, the J gene TRBJ2-7; 10 bases are a match to TRBD1. Germline V gene lookup returns CDR1 SGHDN and CDR2 FVKESK. The CDR3 is 19 residues long. V was pared by 1 base and J by 1 base, with 13 bases of the junction left unmatched. In DNA, the CDR3 is TGTGCCAGCAGCCAAGTATTCCCTATTCTGGGACAGGGGTCCTACGAGCAGTACTTC. It yields the protein CASSQVFPILGQGSYEQYF.

The V call is TRBV21-1, the J call TRBJ2-3; the table's D call of TRBD2 was not tested on the DNA. TRBV21-1 is a documented pseudogene. The CDR3 sequence is 18 residues long. The CDR3 DNA reads as TGTGCCAGCAGCAGAAGACTAGCGGGGCTGAGGGTCGCAGATACGCAGTATTTT. Translation: CASSRRLAGLRVADTQYF.